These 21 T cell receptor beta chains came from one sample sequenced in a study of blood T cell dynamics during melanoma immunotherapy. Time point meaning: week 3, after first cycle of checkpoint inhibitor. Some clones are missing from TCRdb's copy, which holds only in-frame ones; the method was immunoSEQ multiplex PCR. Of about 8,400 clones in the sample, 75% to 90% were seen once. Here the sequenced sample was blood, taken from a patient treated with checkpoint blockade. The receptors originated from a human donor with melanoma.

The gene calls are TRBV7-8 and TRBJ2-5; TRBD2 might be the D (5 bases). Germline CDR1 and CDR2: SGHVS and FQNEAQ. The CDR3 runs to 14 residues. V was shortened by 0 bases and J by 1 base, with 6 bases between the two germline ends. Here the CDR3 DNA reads TGTGCCAGCAGCTTAGCGGGAGTCCAAGAGACCCAGTACTTC. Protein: CASSLAGVQETQYF.

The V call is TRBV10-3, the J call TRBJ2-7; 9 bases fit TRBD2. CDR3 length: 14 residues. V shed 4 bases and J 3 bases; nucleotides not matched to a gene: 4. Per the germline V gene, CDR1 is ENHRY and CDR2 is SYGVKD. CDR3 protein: CAISVLAGDYEQYF. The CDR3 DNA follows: TGTGCCATCAGTGTCTTAGCGGGGGACTACGAGCAGTACTTC.

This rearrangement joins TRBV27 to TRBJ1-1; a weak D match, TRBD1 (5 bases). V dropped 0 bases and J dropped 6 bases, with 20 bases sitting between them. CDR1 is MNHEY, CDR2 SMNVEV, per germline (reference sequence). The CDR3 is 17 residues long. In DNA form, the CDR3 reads TGTGCCAGCAGTTTATCATGGGACCCCAGGCTTGGTGCTGAAGCTTTCTTT. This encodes CASSLSWDPRLGAEAFF.

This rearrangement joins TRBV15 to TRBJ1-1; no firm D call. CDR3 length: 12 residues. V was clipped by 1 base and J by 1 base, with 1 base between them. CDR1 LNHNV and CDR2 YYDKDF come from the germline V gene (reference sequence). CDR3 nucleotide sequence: TGTGCCACCAGCAGAGGGAACACTGAAGCTTTCTTT. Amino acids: CATSRGNTEAFF. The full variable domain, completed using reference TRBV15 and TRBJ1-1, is DAMVIQNPRYQVTQFGKPVTLSCSQTLNHNVMYWYQQKSSQAPKLLFHYYDKDFNNEADTPDNFQSRRPNTSFCFLDIRSPGLGDTAMYLCATSRGNTEAFFGQGTRLTVV.

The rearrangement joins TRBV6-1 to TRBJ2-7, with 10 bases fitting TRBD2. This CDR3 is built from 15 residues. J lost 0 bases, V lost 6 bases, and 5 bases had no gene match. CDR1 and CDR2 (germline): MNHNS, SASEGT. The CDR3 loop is CASSGGLADSYEQYF. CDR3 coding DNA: TGTGCCAGCAGCGGAGGACTAGCGGACTCCTACGAGCAGTACTTC.

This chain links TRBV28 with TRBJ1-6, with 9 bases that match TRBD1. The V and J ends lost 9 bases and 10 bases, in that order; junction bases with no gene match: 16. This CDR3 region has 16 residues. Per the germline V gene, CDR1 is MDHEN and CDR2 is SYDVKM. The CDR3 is CARTDPRDRVLSPLHF. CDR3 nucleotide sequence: TGTGCCAGAACCGACCCGAGGGACAGGGTTTTGTCACCCCTCCACTTT. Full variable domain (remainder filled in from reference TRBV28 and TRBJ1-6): DVKVTQSSRYLVKRTGEKVFLECVQDMDHENMFWYRQDPGLGLRLIYFSYDVKMKEKGDIPEGYSVSREKKERFSLILESASTNQTSMYLCARTDPRDRVLSPLHFGNGTRLTVT.

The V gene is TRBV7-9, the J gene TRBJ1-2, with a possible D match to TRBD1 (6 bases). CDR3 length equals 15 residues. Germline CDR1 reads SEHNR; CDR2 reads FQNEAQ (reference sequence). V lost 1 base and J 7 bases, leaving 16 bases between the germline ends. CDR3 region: CASSLVARGQGGYTF. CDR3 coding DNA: TGTGCCAGCAGCTTAGTCGCCCGGGGGCAAGGTGGCTACACCTTC.

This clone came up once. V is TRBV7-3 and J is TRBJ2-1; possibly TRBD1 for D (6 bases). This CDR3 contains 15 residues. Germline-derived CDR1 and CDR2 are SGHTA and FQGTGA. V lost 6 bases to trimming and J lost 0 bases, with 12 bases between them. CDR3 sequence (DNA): TGTGCCAGCAGTCTTACAGGGTTCTCCTACAATGAGCAGTTCTTC. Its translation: CASSLTGFSYNEQFF.

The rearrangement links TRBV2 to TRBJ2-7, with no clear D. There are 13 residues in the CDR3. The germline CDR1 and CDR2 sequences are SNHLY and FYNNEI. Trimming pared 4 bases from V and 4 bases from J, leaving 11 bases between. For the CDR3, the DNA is TGTGCCAGCAGTGTTTTGCAGGAGTACGAGCAGTACTTC. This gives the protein CASSVLQEYEQYF. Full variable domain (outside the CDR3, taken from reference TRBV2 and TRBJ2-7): EPEVTQTPSHQVTQMGQEVILRCVPISNHLYFYWYRQILGQKVEFLVSFYNNEISEKSEIFDDQFSVERPDGSNFTLKIRSTKLEDSAMYFCASSVLQEYEQYFGPGTRLTVT.

The CDR3 spells CASSLAGIQSEQYF. CDR3 nucleotide sequence: TGCGCCAGCAGCTTGGCGGGCATACAATCCGAGCAGTACTTC. The chain couples TRBV5-1 to TRBJ2-7; D not resolved. This CDR3 is built from 14 residues. V lost 0 bases and J lost 6, with 13 bases in between. Germline V CDR1 and CDR2: SGHRS, YFSETQ.

As DNA, the CDR3 is TGTGCCAGCAGATCTACCGGCTCTGGGGCCAACGTCCTGACTTTC. Encoded protein: CASRSTGSGANVLTF. V is TRBV6-5 and J is TRBJ2-6; D not resolved. The CDR3 is made up of 15 amino acids. Germline CDR1 MNHEY, CDR2 SVGAGI. The germline V and J ends were trimmed by 6 bases and 0 bases, with 9 bases remaining between them.

This CDR3 is CASSLAGPLYEQYF. CDR3 nucleotide sequence: TGTGCCAGCAGTTTAGCGGGACCTCTCTACGAGCAGTACTTC. The V call is TRBV27, the J call TRBJ2-7, with D tentatively TRBD2 (6 bases). Germline values: CDR1 MNHEY, CDR2 SMNVEV (reference sequence). V gave up 2 bases and J gave up 3 bases, with 11 bases separating them. The CDR3 is made up of 14 amino acids.

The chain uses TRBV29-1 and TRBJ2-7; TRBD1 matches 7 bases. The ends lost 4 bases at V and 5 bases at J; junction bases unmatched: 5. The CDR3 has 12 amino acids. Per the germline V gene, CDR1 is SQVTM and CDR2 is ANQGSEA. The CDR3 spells CSVGQGMNEQYF. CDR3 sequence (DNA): TGCAGCGTTGGACAGGGTATGAACGAGCAGTACTTC.

As DNA, the CDR3 is TGCAGCGTTGACGCGGGCACCACCTACGAGCAGTACTTC. This codes for CSVDAGTTYEQYF. This chain links TRBV29-1 with TRBJ2-7, with a weak D call TRBD2 (5 bases). The germline V gene encodes CDR1 SQVTM and CDR2 ANQGSEA. Trimming pared 3 bases from V and 2 bases from J, leaving 11 bases between. The CDR3 has 13 amino acids.

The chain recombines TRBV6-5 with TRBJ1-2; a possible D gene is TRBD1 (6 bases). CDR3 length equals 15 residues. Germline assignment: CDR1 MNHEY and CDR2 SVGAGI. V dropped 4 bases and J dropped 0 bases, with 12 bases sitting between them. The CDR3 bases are TGTGCCAGCAGTTCCTGGACAGCTACTAACTATGGCTACACCTTC. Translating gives CASSSWTATNYGYTF.

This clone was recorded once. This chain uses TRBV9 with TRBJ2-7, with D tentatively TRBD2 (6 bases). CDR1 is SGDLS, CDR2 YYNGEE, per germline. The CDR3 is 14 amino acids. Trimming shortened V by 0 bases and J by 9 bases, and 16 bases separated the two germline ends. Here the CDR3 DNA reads TGTGCCAGCAGCGTAGACCCGTCGGGGGTTGGGCAGTACTTC. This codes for CASSVDPSGVGQYF. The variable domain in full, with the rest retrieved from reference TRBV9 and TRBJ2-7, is DSGVTQTPKHLITATGQRVTLRCSPRSGDLSVYWYQQSLDQGLQFLIQYYNGEERAKGNILERFSAQQFPDLHSELNLSSLELGDSALYFCASSVDPSGVGQYFGPGTRLTVT.

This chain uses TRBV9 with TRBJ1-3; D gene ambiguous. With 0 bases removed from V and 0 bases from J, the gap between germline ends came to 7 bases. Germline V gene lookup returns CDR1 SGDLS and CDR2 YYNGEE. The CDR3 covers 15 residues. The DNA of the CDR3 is TGTGCCAGCAGCGTAGTCGACTCCTCTGGAAACACCATATATTTT. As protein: CASSVVDSSGNTIYF.

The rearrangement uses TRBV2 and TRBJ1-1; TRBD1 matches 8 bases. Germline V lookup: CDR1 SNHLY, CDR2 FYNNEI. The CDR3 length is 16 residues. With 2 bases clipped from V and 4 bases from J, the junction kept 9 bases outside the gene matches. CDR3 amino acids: CASSELQGAVFTEAFF. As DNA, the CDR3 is TGTGCCAGCAGTGAACTCCAGGGGGCGGTATTCACTGAAGCTTTCTTT.

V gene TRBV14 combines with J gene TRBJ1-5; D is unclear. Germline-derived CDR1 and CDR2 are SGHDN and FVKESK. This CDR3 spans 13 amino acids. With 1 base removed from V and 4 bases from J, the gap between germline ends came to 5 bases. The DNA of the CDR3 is TGTGCCAGCAGCCAAGGACGAAATCAGCCCCAGCATTTT. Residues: CASSQGRNQPQHF.

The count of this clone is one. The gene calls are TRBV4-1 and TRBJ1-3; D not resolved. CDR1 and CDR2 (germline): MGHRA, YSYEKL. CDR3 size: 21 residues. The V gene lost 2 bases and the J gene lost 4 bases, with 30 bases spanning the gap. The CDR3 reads CASSQINPWTVGKGSGNTIYF. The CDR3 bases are TGCGCCAGCAGCCAAATAAACCCGTGGACTGTCGGAAAGGGCTCCGGAAACACCATATATTTT.

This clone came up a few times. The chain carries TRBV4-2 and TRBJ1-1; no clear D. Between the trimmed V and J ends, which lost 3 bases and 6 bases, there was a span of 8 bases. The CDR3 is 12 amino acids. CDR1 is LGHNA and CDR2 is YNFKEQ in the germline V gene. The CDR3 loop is CASSQGDAEAFF. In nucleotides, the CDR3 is TGTGCCAGCAGCCAGGGCGACGCTGAAGCTTTCTTT.